One and the same sample provided the 15 T cell receptor beta chains below, sequenced in a study of T cell changes during pregnancy in multiple sclerosis. TCRdb's copy holds only in-frame clones and misses some; the assay was immunoSEQ multiplex PCR. Of roughly 110,000 clones in the sample, 85% to 95% are singletons; the top ten hold roughly 1.5%. The specimen comprised peripheral blood, sampled after pregnancy. The source is a female donor with multiple sclerosis, enrolled in a pregnancy study.

This clone came up once. CDR3 protein: CAISSGQGHYGYTF. Written as DNA, the CDR3 is TGTGCCATCAGTTCGGGACAGGGCCACTATGGCTACACCTTC. J is TRBJ1-2 and V is TRBV10-3, with TRBD1 matching 9 bases. The CDR3 sequence is 14 residues long. Germline V gene data show CDR1 as ENHRY and CDR2 as SYGVKD. Trimming took 5 bases from V and 3 from J; bases not matched to a gene: 4.

V is TRBV4-1 and J is TRBJ2-1; 11 nucleotides agree with TRBD2. The trim removed 0 bases at V and 8 bases at J, leaving 12 bases unmatched. Germline CDR1 reads MGHRA; CDR2 reads YSYEKL. The CDR3 extends over 18 amino acids. CDR3 DNA: TGCGCCAGCAGCCAAGACCCACCCGACACTAGCGGGAGACATGAGCAGTTCTTC. It specifies CASSQDPPDTSGRHEQFF.

The rearrangement uses TRBV30 and TRBJ1-1; TRBD1 might be the D (5 bases). Trimming cost V 4 bases and J 0 bases, with 18 bases left between them. The CDR3 length is 16 residues. CDR1 and CDR2 from the germline V gene are GTSNPN and SVGIG (reference sequence). The CDR3 coding sequence is TGTGCCTGGATCCCTAACGGGAGGGGCATGAACACTGAAGCTTTCTTT. The encoded protein is CAWIPNGRGMNTEAFF. The full variable domain, completed using reference TRBV30 and TRBJ1-1, is SQTIHQWPATLVQPVGSPLSLECTVEGTSNPNLYWYRQAAGRGLQLLFYSVGIGQISSEVPQNLSASRPQDRQFILSSKKLLLSDSGFYLCAWIPNGRGMNTEAFFGQGTRLTVV.

This chain uses TRBV6-1 with TRBJ1-5; D unresolved. Trimming removed 1 base at V and 3 bases at J, with 7 bases between. The CDR3 has 14 residues. The germline CDR1 and CDR2 sequences are MNHNS and SASEGT. This CDR3 reads CASSEDQFNQPQHF. In nucleotides, the CDR3 is TGTGCCAGCAGTGAAGACCAGTTCAATCAGCCCCAGCATTTT.

V is TRBV18 and J is TRBJ2-5, with TRBD1 identical over 7 bases. This CDR3 contains 14 residues. The germline CDR1 and CDR2 sequences are KGHSH and LQKENI. Losses at the gene ends were 0 bases for V and 4 bases for J; bases not matched to a gene: 2. The CDR3 spells CASSPPRGRETQYF. DNA for the CDR3: TGTGCCAGCTCACCACCAAGGGGGCGAGAGACCCAGTACTTC.

V gene TRBV9 combines with J gene TRBJ1-2, with TRBD1 matching over 9 bases. Trimming took 3 bases from V and 5 from J; bases not matched to a gene: 14. The CDR3 extends over 17 amino acids. Germline CDR1 is SGDLS and CDR2 is YYNGEE. CDR3 nucleotide sequence: TGTGCCAGCAGCGGAAATGGGGCACAGGGGGCACGTTATGGCTACACCTTC. Translating gives CASSGNGAQGARYGYTF.

The genes are TRBV6-4 and TRBJ2-1; D is perhaps TRBD1 (6 bases). The V gene lost 6 bases and the J gene lost 6 bases, with 15 bases spanning the gap. Germline values: CDR1 MRHNA, CDR2 SNTAGT. The CDR3 covers 14 residues. The chain's CDR3 is CASSKGDGGNEQFF. Here the CDR3 DNA reads TGTGCCAGCAGCAAGGGGGACGGCGGCAATGAGCAGTTCTTC.

V and J are TRBV18 and TRBJ1-6; tentatively, D is TRBD1 (6 bases). Deletions cut 4 bases from V and 9 bases from J, with 16 bases between. The CDR3 is 15 residues long. The germline V gene has CDR1 KGHSH and CDR2 LQKENI. The CDR3 DNA follows: TGTGCCAGCTCACTATACAGACAGGTTAGTTCACCCCTCCACTTT. It yields the protein CASSLYRQVSSPLHF.

The genes are TRBV18 and TRBJ2-1, with 8 bases matching TRBD1. The CDR3 runs to 16 residues. The germline CDR1 and CDR2 sequences are KGHSH and LQKENI. V shed 3 bases and J 7 bases; nucleotides not matched to a gene: 11. CDR3 in amino acids: CASSPPGTGERNEQFF. The CDR3 coding sequence is TGTGCCAGCTCACCCCCCGGGACAGGTGAAAGAAATGAGCAGTTCTTC.

The chain is built from TRBV9 and TRBJ2-7, with TRBD2 as a possible D gene (6 bases). Germline CDR1 and CDR2: SGDLS and YYNGEE. V was clipped by 4 bases and J by 1 base, with 12 bases between them. This CDR3 has 14 residues. The CDR3 reads CASSTRDLSYEQYF. For the CDR3, the DNA is TGTGCCAGCAGCACCCGGGACTTATCCTACGAGCAGTACTTC. Filled out from reference TRBV9 and TRBJ2-7, the complete variable domain reads DSGVTQTPKHLITATGQRVTLRCSPRSGDLSVYWYQQSLDQGLQFLIQYYNGEERAKGNILERFSAQQFPDLHSELNLSSLELGDSALYFCASSTRDLSYEQYFGPGTRLTVT.

The V call is TRBV11-1, the J call TRBJ1-3; 8 nucleotides match TRBD1. Germline V gene data show CDR1 as SGHAT and CDR2 as FQDESV (reference sequence). After removal of 5 bases from V and 0 bases from J, the junction contained 0 bases not matched to a gene. CDR3 length equals 14 residues. CDR3 in amino acids: CASSGTGSGNTIYF. The CDR3 region has the DNA TGTGCCAGCAGCGGGACAGGCTCTGGAAACACCATATATTTT.

V gene TRBV30 combines with J gene TRBJ2-7; D unresolved. CDR3 length equals 14 residues. CDR1 and CDR2 (germline): GTSNPN, SVGIG (reference sequence). V gave up 2 bases and J gave up 0 bases, with 11 bases separating them. CDR3 in DNA: TGTGCCTGGAGTCAAGGAGACCTCTCCTACGAGCAGTACTTC. Protein product: CAWSQGDLSYEQYF.

The rearrangement uses TRBV7-2 and TRBJ1-5, with D perhaps TRBD1 (5 bases). This CDR3 comprises 14 residues. Germline lookup yields CDR1 SGHTA and CDR2 FQGNSA. V was pared by 4 bases and J by 7 bases, with 14 bases between. The CDR3 DNA follows: TGTGCCAGCAGCTCGATGACAGTTATACAGCCCCAGCATTTT. Protein: CASSSMTVIQPQHF.

The chain employs TRBV6-5 and TRBJ2-1; 15 nucleotides line up with TRBD2. Germline V gives CDR1 MNHEY, CDR2 SVGAGI. J lost 10 bases, V lost 6 bases, and 7 bases had no gene match. This CDR3 spans 15 amino acids. The CDR3 sequence: CASSLGLAGGSEQFF. In DNA form, the CDR3 reads TGTGCCAGCAGCCTCGGACTAGCGGGAGGGAGCGAGCAGTTCTTC.

This sequence joins TRBV7-3 and TRBJ2-3; 8 positions match TRBD2. Unmatched junction bases numbered 17, after V lost 2 bases and J lost 4 bases. Germline V gene data show CDR1 as SGHTA and CDR2 as FQGTGA. The length of the CDR3 is 19 residues. The CDR3 region is CASSLSGNGRAVFADTQYF. DNA of the CDR3: TGTGCCAGCAGCTTATCCGGGAACGGGAGGGCCGTTTTTGCAGATACGCAGTATTTT.